Presented here are 25 T cell receptor beta chains from one specimen sequenced in a study of T cells in Graves' hyperthyroidism and ophthalmopathy. Amplification targeted TCR beta CDR3 regions from RNA transcripts. During a first-round RT-PCR of the TCR CDR3, the HTBI primer set was used. MiXCR, run by TCRdb on the multiplex PCR reads, gives a single entry per CDR3 protein. Seen here are approximately 720,000 distinct CDR3 sequences, roughly 20% observed once, and the top ten hold over 15%. Sequences were obtained from blood. These TCRs come from a woman aged 50 to 60 with Graves' hyperthyroidism that later progressed to Graves' ophthalmopathy.

This clonotype was seen many times. The genes are TRBV11-2 and TRBJ1-1; D is unresolved. The length of the CDR3 is 13 residues. Between the trimmed V and J ends, which lost 6 bases and 7 bases, there was a span of 15 bases. Looked up from germline, CDR1 is SGHAT and CDR2 is FQNNGV. DNA for the CDR3: TGTGCCAGCAGTTCTTCTCCCGAGGGTGAAGCTTTCTTT. It yields the protein CASSSSPEGEAFF. Full variable domain (remainder filled in from reference TRBV11-2 and TRBJ1-1): EAGVAQSPRYKIIEKRQSVAFWCNPISGHATLYWYQQILGQGPKLLIQFQNNGVVDDSQLPKDRFSAERLKGVDSTLKIQPAKLEDSAVYLCASSSSPEGEAFFGQGTRLTVV.

This clonotype appeared many times. The chain uses TRBV3-1 and TRBJ2-1, with TRBD1 as a possible D gene (6 bases). CDR3 length: 17 amino acids. Germline V lookup: CDR1 LGHDT, CDR2 YNNKEL (reference sequence). The ends were cut back, 5 bases at V and 5 bases at J, with 22 bases in the middle. This chain's CDR3 is CASSSYSTGKLNNEQFF. As DNA, the CDR3 is TGTGCCAGCAGCAGCTACTCTACAGGGAAGCTAAACAATGAGCAGTTCTTC.

In its sample, this clonotype was seen a few times. CDR3 residues: CASSPPGLSHNEQFF. The CDR3 DNA reads as TGTGCCAGCTCACCACCGGGACTAAGCCACAATGAGCAGTTCTTC. This chain uses TRBV18 with TRBJ2-1, with 7 bases that match TRBD2. Germline V CDR1 and CDR2: KGHSH, LQKENI. This CDR3 contains 15 residues. The ends lost 0 bases at V and 5 bases at J; junction bases unmatched: 4.

This clonotype showed up many times. The V gene is TRBV6-5, the J gene TRBJ1-5; D unclear. CDR1 is MNHEY, CDR2 SVGAGI, per germline. The CDR3 extends over 17 amino acids. V was shortened by 0 bases and J by 0 bases, with 12 bases between the two germline ends. The CDR3 nucleotides are TGTGCCAGCAGTTACTCAAGGATCGGGGATAGCAATCAGCCCCAGCATTTT. Protein sequence: CASSYSRIGDSNQPQHF.

This clonotype was seen a handful of times. The chain uses TRBV9 and TRBJ1-1; TRBD1 is a possible D gene (5 bases). The CDR3 has 15 residues. Between the trimmed V and J ends, which lost 3 bases and 5 bases, there was a span of 17 bases. Per the germline V gene, CDR1 is SGDLS and CDR2 is YYNGEE. CDR3 DNA sequence: TGTGCCAGCAGCGCCCCCAGGGAGGGGAGGACTGAAGCTTTCTTT. Its translation: CASSAPREGRTEAFF. Using reference TRBV9 and TRBJ1-1 for the parts outside the CDR3, the full variable domain is DSGVTQTPKHLITATGQRVTLRCSPRSGDLSVYWYQQSLDQGLQFLIQYYNGEERAKGNILERFSAQQFPDLHSELNLSSLELGDSALYFCASSAPREGRTEAFFGQGTRLTVV.

The CDR3 nucleotides are TGTGCCAGCAGCTTAAGAACGACTCCCTTGAAAGAACTGTTTTTT. It is translated as CASSLRTTPLKELFF. V usage is TRBV7-2 and J usage is TRBJ1-4, with D unresolved. Trimming took off 2 bases at V and 12 bases at J, with 19 bases between the two ends. CDR1 is SGHTA, CDR2 FQGNSA, per germline. The CDR3 has 15 amino acids.

This clonotype was detected only once. This chain uses TRBV6-5 with TRBJ2-1; 8 positions match TRBD2. The better agreement between TRBJ2-7 and the DNA end casts doubt on the J call. The V gene's germline CDR1 is MNHEY and CDR2 SVGAGI. This CDR3 is built from 17 residues. This chain's CDR3 is CASSYSGYGGGSNEQYF. The CDR3 nucleotides read TGTGCCAGCAGTTACTCCGGCTATGGCGGGGGGTCGAATGAGCAGTACTTC.

V and J are TRBV5-1 and TRBJ2-5; TRBD2 agrees at 15 bases. V lost 4 bases and J lost 4; bases outside the gene matches: 11. CDR3 length: 18 amino acids. Germline values: CDR1 SGHRS, CDR2 YFSETQ. For the CDR3, the DNA is TGCGCCAGCAGCATAGGACTAGCGGGGGGGCGAAGTCGAGAGACCCAGTACTTC. Translating it yields CASSIGLAGGRSRETQYF.

This clonotype has ten or more counts. The chain carries TRBV12-3 or TRBV12-4 and TRBJ1-4; D unresolved. The germline V and J ends were trimmed by 3 bases and 9 bases, with 11 bases remaining between them. The CDR3 contains 13 residues. CDR3 bases: TGTGCCAGCAGTTTGGTCAATCGGCAAAAACTGTTTTTT. It encodes CASSLVNRQKLFF.

This clonotype was observed a handful of times. This chain connects TRBV6-5 to TRBJ2-7, with D unclear. The CDR3 loop spans 14 amino acids. CDR1 is MNHEY, CDR2 SVGAGI, per germline. V was cut by 2 bases and J by 2 bases, with 10 bases left in between. CDR3 coding DNA: TGTGCCAGCAGTTACAGCCAGGCTACCTACGAGCAGTACTTC. Its translation is CASSYSQATYEQYF.

In its sample, this clonotype was seen many times. This chain links TRBV12-3 or TRBV12-4 with TRBJ1-2; 7 positions agree with TRBD1. This CDR3 has 14 residues. The trim removed 6 bases at V and 7 bases at J, leaving 11 bases unmatched. CDR3 nucleotide sequence: TGTGCCAGCAGCCCAGGGGGTAGGAGTCTTGGCTACACCTTC. Its protein product is CASSPGGRSLGYTF.

This clonotype was detected ten times or more. The chain employs TRBV5-1 and TRBJ2-3, with D perhaps assigned TRBD1 or TRBD2 (5 bases each). The CDR3 totals 14 residues. Trimming removed 0 bases from V and 2 bases from J, with 7 bases in between. Germline CDR1 is SGHRS and CDR2 is YFSETQ. This CDR3 reads CASSLAGTTDTQYF. The CDR3 DNA reads TGCGCCAGCAGCTTGGCCGGGACCACAGATACGCAGTATTTT.

V usage is TRBV4-1 and J usage is TRBJ2-2; either TRBD1 or TRBD2 may supply D (5 bases each). Germline CDR1 reads MGHRA; CDR2 reads YSYEKL. The CDR3 totals 17 residues. Trimming shortened V by 0 bases and J by 4 bases, and 15 bases separated the two germline ends. CDR3 amino acids: CASSQDHRRETTGELFF. The CDR3 nucleotides are TGCGCCAGCAGCCAAGATCATCGCAGGGAGACCACCGGGGAGCTGTTTTTT.

This clonotype has ten or more counts. The V call is TRBV12-3 or TRBV12-4, the J call TRBJ1-1, with D possibly being TRBD1 (5 bases). The CDR3 totals 11 residues. V lost 10 bases and J 7 bases, leaving 13 bases between the germline ends. The CDR3 sequence is CAITIGVEAFF. CDR3 DNA: TGTGCCATTACAATAGGGGTTGAAGCTTTCTTT.

The sample holds a few counts of this clonotype. The gene calls are TRBV20-1 and TRBJ1-5; perhaps TRBD1 as D (5 bases). Trimming stripped 1 base from V and 0 bases from J, with 10 bases between. Germline V gene data show CDR1 as DFQATT and CDR2 as SNEGSKA (reference sequence). This CDR3 is 15 amino acids long. CDR3 nucleotide sequence: TGCAGTGCTAGAGTCCCAGGGTATAGCAATCAGCCCCAGCATTTT. Translating it yields CSARVPGYSNQPQHF.

This clonotype was observed a few times. V and J are TRBV6-1 and TRBJ1-5, with D possibly matching TRBD1 (5 bases). The CDR3 sequence is 14 residues long. Germline V gene sequence: CDR1 MNHNS, CDR2 SASEGT. The V end was cut by 1 base, the J end by 9 bases, with 13 bases between. CDR3 amino acids: CASSEGGEGRPQHF. The CDR3 DNA sequence: TGTGCCAGCAGTGAAGGCGGAGAGGGACGGCCCCAGCATTTT.

This clonotype turned up a few times. V usage is TRBV2 and J usage is TRBJ2-4; 7 positions match TRBD1. The CDR3 loop spans 13 amino acids. Germline CDR1 reads SNHLY; CDR2 reads FYNNEI. Losses at the gene ends were 6 bases for V and 8 bases for J; bases not matched to a gene: 7. The CDR3 sequence: CASRVTGPDIQYF. For the CDR3, the DNA is TGTGCCAGCAGAGTGACAGGGCCGGACATTCAGTACTTC. The full variable domain, completed using reference TRBV2 and TRBJ2-4, is EPEVTQTPSHQVTQMGQEVILRCVPISNHLYFYWYRQILGQKVEFLVSFYNNEISEKSEIFDDQFSVERPDGSNFTLKIRSTKLEDSAMYFCASRVTGPDIQYFGAGTRLSVL.

A few counts support this clonotype. In DNA form, the CDR3 reads TGTGCCAGCAGCCAGCAGGGAGGAAGTGGCTATGGCTACACCTTC. This translates into CASSQQGGSGYGYTF. The V gene is TRBV3-1, the J gene TRBJ1-2; tentatively, D is TRBD1 (5 bases). V was pared by 3 bases and J by 4 bases, with 15 bases between. The CDR3 has 15 residues. Germline assignment: CDR1 LGHDT and CDR2 YNNKEL (reference sequence).

CDR3 in DNA: TGTGCCAGCAGGGCCGGGCTACTCTACTACAATGAGCAGTTCTTC. Amino acid sequence: CASRAGLLYYNEQFF. The rearrangement uses TRBV13 and TRBJ2-1; D gene unclear. V gave up 6 bases and J gave up 3 bases, with 15 bases separating them. The germline V gene encodes CDR1 PRHDT and CDR2 FYEKMQ (reference sequence). The CDR3 runs 15 residues.

The table lists this clonotype with a few counts. The rearrangement links TRBV20-1 to TRBJ2-2; tentative D call: TRBD2 (7 bases). CDR3 size: 15 residues. Trimming stripped 6 bases from V and 3 bases from J, with 17 bases between. Germline values: CDR1 DFQATT, CDR2 SNEGSKA (reference sequence). CDR3 region: CSARGGGADTGELFF. The CDR3 region has the DNA TGCAGTGCCCGAGGGGGGGGCGCGGACACCGGGGAGCTGTTTTTT.

This sequence joins TRBV20-1 and TRBJ1-2; 11 nucleotides match TRBD1. The germline V gene encodes CDR1 DFQATT and CDR2 SNEGSKA (reference sequence). The CDR3 loop spans 15 amino acids. V gave up 3 bases and J gave up 4 bases; unmatched junction bases: 7. The CDR3 protein is CSASLGQGAGYGYTF. The CDR3 DNA reads as TGCAGTGCTAGCCTAGGACAGGGGGCAGGCTATGGCTACACCTTC.

The V call is TRBV3-1, the J call TRBJ2-2; D not resolved. The germline gives CDR1 LGHDT, CDR2 YNNKEL (reference sequence). The CDR3 sequence is 16 residues long. V was cut by 0 bases and J by 6 bases, with 14 bases left in between. CDR3 in DNA: TGTGCCAGCAGCCAAGAGCAGTTCCCTGTCCCCGGGGAGCTGTTTTTT. Residues: CASSQEQFPVPGELFF.

The rearrangement joins TRBV19 to TRBJ1-1; D gene uncertain. Germline V gene sequence: CDR1 LNHDA, CDR2 SQIVND (reference sequence). The V gene lost 3 bases and the J gene lost 2 bases, with 10 bases spanning the gap. CDR3 length: 14 amino acids. The CDR3: CASSMSPINTEAFF. The CDR3, as DNA: TGTGCCAGTAGTATGAGCCCGATAAACACTGAAGCTTTCTTT.

This clonotype occurred many times. The chain links TRBV6-1 to TRBJ2-7, with 10 bases fitting TRBD1. V gave up 5 bases and J gave up 9 bases; unmatched junction bases: 13. Germline values: CDR1 MNHNS, CDR2 SASEGT. CDR3 length: 15 amino acids. The CDR3 region is CASSPDRGMPLAQYF. The CDR3 nucleotides read TGTGCCAGCAGTCCGGACAGGGGGATGCCCCTCGCGCAGTACTTC.

This sequence joins TRBV5-1 and TRBJ2-5, with TRBD2 matching 8 bases. Germline loops: CDR1 SGHRS, CDR2 YFSETQ. The CDR3 is 15 amino acids. Losses at the gene ends were 6 bases for V and 4 bases for J; bases not matched to a gene: 11. The CDR3 here is CASKTAGGMGETQYF. As DNA, the CDR3 is TGCGCCAGCAAGACCGCGGGGGGCATGGGAGAGACCCAGTACTTC.